Following are 19 T cell receptor beta chains from one sample sequenced in a study of T-cell memory formation after mild COVID-19. MiXCR, applied by TCRdb to the 5' RACE reads, yields one record per CDR3 protein. The sample comprises hundreds of thousands of distinct CDR3 sequences, less than 20% of which are singletons, and about 20% rests with the top ten. Sequenced material: PBMCs or a T cell subset sorted from them (not recorded which). These receptors came from a man aged 18 to 30 who had mild COVID-19 (a few samples of this study predate the infection). Cell type and time point are not known.

This clonotype showed up just a few times. This chain uses TRBV4-2 with TRBJ1-2; tentatively, D is TRBD1 (5 bases). V lost 5 bases to trimming and J lost 4 bases, with 20 bases between them. This CDR3 comprises 16 residues. Germline assignment: CDR1 LGHNA and CDR2 YNFKEQ. This chain's CDR3 is CASSFSRTRDGYGYTF. The CDR3 DNA follows: TGTGCCAGCAGCTTTTCGCGGACCCGGGACGGCTATGGCTACACCTTC.

This clonotype came up a few times. The chain is built from TRBV19 and TRBJ2-5, with 7 nucleotides matching TRBD1. The CDR3 runs 14 residues. Germline values: CDR1 LNHDA, CDR2 SQIVND (reference sequence). The trim removed 3 bases at V and 5 bases at J, leaving 6 bases unmatched. The CDR3 DNA reads TGTGCCAGTAGTATTTTGGGACAGCGGGAGACCCAGTACTTC. It encodes CASSILGQRETQYF.

In this sample, this clonotype turned up a few times. The chain recombines TRBV4-3 with TRBJ1-1; no firm D call. CDR1 is LGHNA, CDR2 YSLEER, per germline. The CDR3 is 15 amino acids. V was cut by 0 bases and J by 0 bases, with 8 bases left in between. CDR3 loop: CASSQDGRLNTEAFF. DNA for the CDR3: TGCGCCAGCAGCCAAGATGGGCGTCTGAACACTGAAGCTTTCTTT.

The genes are TRBV20-1 and TRBJ2-5; D not certain. Germline V lookup: CDR1 DFQATT, CDR2 SNEGSKA (reference sequence). This CDR3 region has 14 residues. The ends were cut back, 0 bases at V and 2 bases at J, with 10 bases in the middle. The CDR3 DNA reads as TGCAGTGCTAGAGATCGAGGTGGACAAGAGACCCAGTACTTC. Its translation: CSARDRGGQETQYF.

This clonotype was recorded a few times. The genes are TRBV7-8 and TRBJ2-6; D uncertain. Germline CDR1 is SGHVS and CDR2 is FQNEAQ. The CDR3 has 14 amino acids. V was shortened by 5 bases and J by 4 bases, with 9 bases between the two germline ends. CDR3 protein: CASSRGTGANVLTF. In DNA form, the CDR3 reads TGTGCCAGCAGCCGAGGAACAGGGGCCAACGTCCTGACTTTC.

V gene TRBV29-1 combines with J gene TRBJ2-3; either TRBD1 or TRBD2 may supply D (5 bases each). Trimming took 3 bases from V and 2 from J, leaving 9 bases between them. The CDR3 totals 13 residues. Germline-derived CDR1 and CDR2 are SQVTM and ANQGSEA. The CDR3 loop reads CSVDGGITDTQYF. For the CDR3, the DNA is TGCAGCGTTGATGGGGGAATCACAGATACGCAGTATTTT.

This clonotype was seen more than once but under ten times. The chain uses TRBV5-1 and TRBJ2-3, with TRBD2 identical over 11 bases. The V and J ends lost 1 base and 1 base, in that order; junction bases with no gene match: 5. CDR1 is SGHRS, CDR2 YFSETQ, per germline. This CDR3 spans 17 amino acids. The CDR3 here is CASSLTPGLAGTDTQYF. The CDR3 DNA reads as TGCGCCAGCAGCTTGACCCCGGGACTAGCGGGCACAGATACGCAGTATTTT.

V and J are TRBV28 and TRBJ2-7, with TRBD2 identical over 7 bases. The CDR3 covers 15 residues. V trimming: 3 bases; J trimming: 5 bases; junction bases outside the gene matches: 10. The germline V gene encodes CDR1 MDHEN and CDR2 SYDVKM. DNA of the CDR3: TGTGCCAGCAGTTTGTCTTCCCCCGGGACTAACGAGCAGTACGTC. Its translation is CASSLSSPGTNEQYV.

The gene calls are TRBV11-1 and TRBJ1-1, with D possibly matching TRBD1 (6 bases). V lost 7 bases, J lost 0 bases, and 12 bases lay in between. CDR3 length equals 14 residues. Per the germline V gene, CDR1 is SGHAT and CDR2 is FQDESV (reference sequence). CDR3 sequence reads: CASTQQGMNTEAFF. The DNA for the CDR3 is TGTGCCAGCACCCAACAGGGAATGAACACTGAAGCTTTCTTT. The full variable domain, its missing parts supplied by reference TRBV11-1 and TRBJ1-1, is EAEVAQSPRYKITEKSQAVAFWCDPISGHATLYWYRQILGQGPELLVQFQDESVVDDSQLPKDRFSAERLKGVDSTLKIQPAELGDSAMYLCASTQQGMNTEAFFGQGTRLTVV.

The sample holds a few counts of this clonotype. The rearrangement uses TRBV5-1 and TRBJ2-3; 9 bases fit TRBD2. Trimming took 5 bases from V and 0 from J; bases not matched to a gene: 4. CDR3 length: 15 amino acids. Germline CDR1 SGHRS, CDR2 YFSETQ. The CDR3 protein is CASRPLAGSTDTQYF. CDR3 DNA sequence: TGCGCCAGCAGACCTCTAGCGGGGAGCACAGATACGCAGTATTTT.

This clonotype was recorded many times. The J gene is TRBJ2-2, the V gene TRBV11-2; D unclear. V dropped 3 bases and J dropped 4 bases, with 9 bases sitting between them. Germline V CDR1 and CDR2: SGHAT, FQNNGV. The CDR3 covers 14 residues. DNA for the CDR3: TGTGCCAGCAGCTTGGGCTTTAGCACCGGGGAGCTGTTTTTT. Translating it yields CASSLGFSTGELFF.

Points on this clonotype: One junction end does not reproduce the germline sequence, and a read error may be involved. The CDR3 nucleotides read TGTGCCAGCAGTAGCACCTCGGGGGTCTCCTTCGGTCAGCCCCGGCATTTT. Protein: CASSSTSGVSFGQPRHF. The V call is TRBV27, the J call TRBJ1-5; tentatively, D is TRBD1 (5 bases). Looked up from germline, CDR1 is MNHEY and CDR2 is SMNVEV (reference sequence). The CDR3 consists of 17 residues.

The chain recombines TRBV19 with TRBJ1-2; D is possibly TRBD1 (6 bases). Germline CDR1 LNHDA, CDR2 SQIVND (reference sequence). The CDR3 loop spans 16 amino acids. Trimming stripped 5 bases from V and 4 bases from J, with 20 bases between. The CDR3 loop reads CASSQPSRTVTYGYTF. CDR3 nucleotide sequence: TGTGCCAGTAGTCAACCATCCCGGACAGTCACCTATGGCTACACCTTC.

This clonotype came up a few times. V and J are TRBV24-1 and TRBJ2-3; 9 bases line up with TRBD2. CDR3 length: 16 residues. From germline, CDR1 is KGHDR and CDR2 SFDVKD. The V gene end was trimmed by 3 bases and the J gene end by 2 bases; junction bases not matched to a gene: 5. Written as DNA, the CDR3 is TGTGCCACCAGTGATCTAGCGGGGCCTCACACAGATACGCAGTATTTT. Amino acid sequence: CATSDLAGPHTDTQYF.

This clonotype was picked up a small number of times. V and J are TRBV20-1 and TRBJ2-7, with a possible D match to TRBD1 (6 bases). Trimming shortened V by 0 bases and J by 11 bases, and 11 bases separated the two germline ends. Looked up from germline, CDR1 is DFQATT and CDR2 is SNEGSKA (reference sequence). CDR3 length: 11 residues. This chain's CDR3 is CSARDQGLEYF. CDR3 sequence (DNA): TGCAGTGCTAGAGATCAGGGGTTGGAGTACTTC.

This clonotype was counted a few times. V is TRBV21-1 and J is TRBJ1-4; the D call in the table, TRBD1, was not verified against the DNA. TRBV21-1 is noted as a pseudogene. The CDR3 extends over 15 amino acids. The CDR3, as DNA: TGTGCCAGCAGCAAAATGCGGACAGGGGAGGAAAAACTGTTTTTT. Translation gives CASSKMRTGEEKLFF.

In DNA form, the CDR3 reads TGTGCCAGCAGTCAACGGGCAGAGAGGGCTGGCTACACCTTC. This encodes CASSQRAERAGYTF. The rearrangement joins TRBV4-2 to TRBJ1-2; D not resolved. Germline CDR1 and CDR2: LGHNA and YNFKEQ. The CDR3 totals 14 residues. V lost 6 bases and J lost 7, with 18 bases in between.

This clonotype occurred a few times. The rearrangement joins TRBV12-3 or TRBV12-4 to TRBJ1-2; tentative D call: TRBD1 (6 bases). V was pared by 6 bases and J by 1 base, with 15 bases between. The CDR3 sequence is 15 residues long. CDR3 amino acids: CASRGGQRGNYGYTF. For the CDR3, the DNA is TGTGCCAGCAGGGGAGGACAGAGGGGTAACTATGGCTACACCTTC.

The V call is TRBV20-1, the J call TRBJ1-5; D gene uncertain. Germline V CDR1 and CDR2: DFQATT, SNEGSKA (reference sequence). The V and J ends lost 0 bases and 4 bases respectively, with 13 bases between them. CDR3 length: 15 amino acids. CDR3 protein: CSAREGGGRNQPQHF. The CDR3 nucleotides read TGCAGTGCTAGAGAGGGCGGAGGGAGAAATCAGCCCCAGCATTTT.